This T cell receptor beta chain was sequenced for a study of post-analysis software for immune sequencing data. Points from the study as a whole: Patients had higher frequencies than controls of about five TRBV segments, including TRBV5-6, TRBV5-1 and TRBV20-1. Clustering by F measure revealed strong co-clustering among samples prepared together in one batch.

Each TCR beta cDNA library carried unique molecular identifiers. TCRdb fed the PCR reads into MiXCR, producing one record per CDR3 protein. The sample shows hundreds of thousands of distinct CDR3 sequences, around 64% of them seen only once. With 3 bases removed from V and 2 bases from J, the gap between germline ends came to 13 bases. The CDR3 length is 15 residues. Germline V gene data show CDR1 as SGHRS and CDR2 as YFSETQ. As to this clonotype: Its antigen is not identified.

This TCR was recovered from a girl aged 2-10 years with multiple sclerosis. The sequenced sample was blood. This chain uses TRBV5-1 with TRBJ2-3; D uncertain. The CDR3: CASSSNTDPTDTQYF. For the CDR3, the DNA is TGCGCCAGCAGCTCCAACACCGATCCCACAGATACGCAGTATTTT.